The 17 T cell receptor beta chains presented below share a single source sample, sequenced in a study of shared clonotypes between healthy human individuals. CD45RO-negative CD8 cells positively selected for CCR7 made up the naive population, which excluded terminally differentiated effector memory CD45RA+ cells. Assay used: immunoSEQ multiplex PCR; TCRdb lists only in-frame clones, some missing. The sample lists 2 million to 2.5 million clones, about 93% occurring once. Source material: naive CD8+ T cells from PBMCs. The receptors were sampled from a man in his late teens or twenties in good health. Some clones in this sample may be carry-over from other donors' samples.

As for this clone: The sample has other DNA sequences that encode this CDR3 too. The chain has TRBV27 and TRBJ2-1; the D gene is possibly TRBD2 (6 bases). V was clipped by 3 bases and J by 4 bases, with 7 bases between them. In germline, CDR1 is MNHEY, CDR2 SMNVEV (reference sequence). There are 13 residues in the CDR3. CDR3 residues: CASSLGRYNEQFF. Here the CDR3 DNA reads TGTGCCAGCAGTTTGGGGAGGTACAATGAGCAGTTCTTC.

This clone has just one count. The chain recombines TRBV19 with TRBJ2-7; D assignment may be TRBD1 or TRBD2 (5 bases each). V lost 4 bases to trimming and J lost 8 bases, with 21 bases between them. The CDR3 runs 15 residues. In germline, CDR1 is LNHDA, CDR2 SQIVND (reference sequence). The CDR3 DNA reads as TGTGCCAGTAGTACCAGGGACGCACGGGCTACCCAGCAGTACTTC. It specifies CASSTRDARATQQYF.

The chain uses TRBV4-3 and TRBJ2-6; D remains unclear. Trimming shortened V by 3 bases and J by 1 base, and 7 bases separated the two germline ends. Germline V gene sequence: CDR1 LGHNA, CDR2 YSLEER. This CDR3 has 15 amino acids. The CDR3 sequence is CASSHRLSGANVLTF. CDR3 in DNA: TGCGCCAGCAGCCATCGTCTGTCTGGGGCCAACGTCCTGACTTTC.

This rearrangement joins TRBV4-1 to TRBJ2-1, with TRBD2 as a possible D gene (7 bases). V lost 1 base and J 10 bases, leaving 8 bases between the germline ends. Germline CDR1 MGHRA, CDR2 YSYEKL. CDR3 length equals 12 residues. The CDR3, as DNA: TGCGCCAGCAGCCAAGGCGGGGGCGAGCAGTTCTTC. It is translated as CASSQGGGEQFF.

V gene TRBV6-5 combines with J gene TRBJ1-4, with 7 bases matching TRBD1. CDR3 length: 15 residues. Germline values: CDR1 MNHEY, CDR2 SVGAGI. V was pared by 6 bases and J by 7 bases, with 11 bases of the junction left unmatched. The CDR3 region has the DNA TGTGCCAGCAGCCCCAGGGGGACACCTTTTGAAAAACTGTTTTTT. It codes for CASSPRGTPFEKLFF.

This clone is a singleton in its sample. The V and J genes are TRBV5-8 and TRBJ2-7, with 9 nucleotides matching TRBD2. This CDR3 comprises 17 residues. Germline V gives CDR1 SGHTS, CDR2 YDEGEE. The J segment lost 0 bases and the V segment lost 4 bases, leaving 11 bases of the junction unmatched. In nucleotides, the CDR3 is TGTGCCAGCAGCGCCGGGGCGGGAGGGACCGACTCCTACGAGCAGTACTTC. It yields the protein CASSAGAGGTDSYEQYF. Using reference TRBV5-8 and TRBJ2-7 for the parts outside the CDR3, the full variable domain is EAGVTQSPTHLIKTRGQQATLRCSPISGHTSVYWYQQALGLGLQFLLWYDEGEERNRGNFPPRFSGRQFPNYSSELNVNALELEDSALYLCASSAGAGGTDSYEQYFGPGTRLTVT.

As for this clone: The sample contains more than one DNA sequence encoding this CDR3. This chain connects TRBV7-2 to TRBJ2-7; the match to TRBD1 covers 9 bases. In germline, CDR1 is SGHTA, CDR2 FQGNSA. V dropped 3 bases and J dropped 0; count of bases not matched to a gene: 3. The CDR3 is made up of 15 amino acids. The CDR3 DNA reads TGTGCCAGCAGCTTGGGGACAGGGCCCTCCTACGAGCAGTACTTC. As protein: CASSLGTGPSYEQYF.

A word on this clone: One end of the junction does not line up with germline, which may come from a read error. V usage is TRBV7-7 and J usage is TRBJ2-7; possible D gene TRBD2, 6 bases. Germline-derived CDR1 and CDR2 are SSHAT and FNYEAQ (reference sequence). This CDR3 contains 11 residues. CDR3 coding DNA: TGTGCCAGCAGCCCCGGGACTGACCCCGACTTC. Its protein product is CASSPGTDPDF.

V usage is TRBV4-1 and J usage is TRBJ2-7; 7 bases fit TRBD2. This CDR3 region has 17 residues. Per the germline V gene, CDR1 is MGHRA and CDR2 is YSYEKL. V was pared by 4 bases and J by 0 bases, with 12 bases of the junction left unmatched. In DNA form, the CDR3 reads TGCGCCAGCAGCCTACAACCGGTGGGGGGGAGCTCCTACGAGCAGTACTTC. It encodes CASSLQPVGGSSYEQYF.

The genes are TRBV30 and TRBJ1-1; TRBD1 matches 7 bases. Per the germline V gene, CDR1 is GTSNPN and CDR2 is SVGIG (reference sequence). V was clipped by 1 base and J by 3 bases; unmatched bases: 2. The CDR3 sequence is 13 residues long. CDR3 loop: CAWSATGDTEAFF. CDR3 nucleotides: TGTGCCTGGAGTGCAACAGGGGACACTGAAGCTTTCTTT.

This chain connects TRBV5-4 to TRBJ2-5, with 7 bases aligning to TRBD1. The V segment lost 1 base and the J segment 3 bases; nucleotides outside the gene matches: 15. CDR3 size: 18 residues. The germline V gene has CDR1 SGHNT and CDR2 YYREEE (reference sequence). The CDR3 spells CASSLFSSPTGIEETQYF. The DNA of the CDR3 is TGTGCCAGCAGCTTGTTCTCAAGCCCGACAGGGATAGAAGAGACCCAGTACTTC.

This clone came up once. Other DNA sequences within the sample encode an identical CDR3. The rearrangement joins TRBV7-9 to TRBJ2-7; D might be TRBD1 (5 bases). CDR1 and CDR2 from the germline V gene are SEHNR and FQNEAQ (reference sequence). The CDR3 has 14 residues. The V end was cut by 0 bases, the J end by 4 bases, with 10 bases between. The CDR3 sequence is CASSLAPDSYEQYF. CDR3 nucleotide sequence: TGTGCCAGCAGCTTAGCCCCAGACAGTTACGAGCAGTACTTC.

DNA for the CDR3: TGTGCCAGCAGTCACCGGGACTCCGACCAAGAGACCCAGTACTTC. Encoded protein: CASSHRDSDQETQYF. The chain links TRBV6-5 to TRBJ2-5; tentatively, D is TRBD2 (6 bases). This CDR3 is 15 amino acids long. V gave up 5 bases and J gave up 0 bases, with 13 bases separating them. Germline V CDR1 and CDR2: MNHEY, SVGAGI.

This sequence joins TRBV5-4 and TRBJ1-5; a weak D match, TRBD1 (6 bases). The CDR3 spans 14 residues. Trimming stripped 0 bases from V and 6 bases from J, with 10 bases between. In germline, CDR1 is SGHNT, CDR2 YYREEE (reference sequence). In DNA, the CDR3 is TGTGCCAGCAGCTTGGCAGGGGCGAGTCAGCCCCAGCATTTT. It encodes CASSLAGASQPQHF. The full variable domain, its missing parts supplied by reference TRBV5-4 and TRBJ1-5, is ETGVTQSPTHLIKTRGQQVTLRCSSQSGHNTVSWYQQALGQGPQFIFQYYREEENGRGNFPPRFSGLQFPNYSSELNVNALELDDSALYLCASSLAGASQPQHFGDGTRLSIL.

As concerns this clone: This specimen includes other DNA sequences encoding the same CDR3. The chain couples TRBV9 to TRBJ1-2; 7 bases agree with TRBD1. This CDR3 is 14 amino acids long. Germline V gives CDR1 SGDLS, CDR2 YYNGEE. V lost 0 bases to trimming and J lost 4 bases; unmatched junction nucleotides: 3. CDR3 amino acids: CASSVGGTAYGYTF. CDR3 coding DNA: TGTGCCAGCAGCGTAGGAGGGACAGCCTATGGCTACACCTTC.

The chain uses TRBV30 and TRBJ2-1; D unclear. Germline V gene data show CDR1 as GTSNPN and CDR2 as SVGIG (reference sequence). This CDR3 is 13 amino acids long. Trimming pared 3 bases from V and 7 bases from J, leaving 13 bases between. Written as DNA, the CDR3 is TGTGCCTGGAGGGGCCTGCCAACTAATGAGCAGTTCTTC. The encoded protein is CAWRGLPTNEQFF.

The chain uses TRBV28 and TRBJ1-1; 7 nucleotides match TRBD1. V trimming: 5 bases; J trimming: 1 base; junction bases outside the gene matches: 19. In germline, CDR1 is MDHEN, CDR2 SYDVKM. The CDR3 is 19 amino acids. The CDR3 DNA reads TGTGCCAGCAGTCGAGGCTGGCAGGGGGGGCGCGTCGCGAACACTGAAGCTTTCTTT. Encoded protein: CASSRGWQGGRVANTEAFF.